This TCR beta chain stems from a study of cytotoxic CD8 clonotypes in ibrutinib-treated CLL. After removal of 7 bases from V and 0 bases from J, the junction contained 6 bases not matched to a gene. The CDR3 totals 15 residues. CDR1 is SGHTA, CDR2 FQGNSA, per germline. Using immunoSEQ multiplex PCR, the repertoire was profiled, and TCRdb retains in-frame clones only, with some absent. The table lists about 39,000 clones, 65% to 70% of them singletons. The chain has TRBV7-2 and TRBJ1-2, with 9 bases lining up with TRBD1. This TCR was recovered from a human donor with chronic lymphocytic leukemia. The sequencing used PBMCs, collected at disease progression, from a patient treated with ibrutinib. CDR3 nucleotide sequence: TGTGCCAGCATCCTACAGGGGGCCTCTAACTATGGCTACACCTTC. Protein: CASILQGASNYGYTF.